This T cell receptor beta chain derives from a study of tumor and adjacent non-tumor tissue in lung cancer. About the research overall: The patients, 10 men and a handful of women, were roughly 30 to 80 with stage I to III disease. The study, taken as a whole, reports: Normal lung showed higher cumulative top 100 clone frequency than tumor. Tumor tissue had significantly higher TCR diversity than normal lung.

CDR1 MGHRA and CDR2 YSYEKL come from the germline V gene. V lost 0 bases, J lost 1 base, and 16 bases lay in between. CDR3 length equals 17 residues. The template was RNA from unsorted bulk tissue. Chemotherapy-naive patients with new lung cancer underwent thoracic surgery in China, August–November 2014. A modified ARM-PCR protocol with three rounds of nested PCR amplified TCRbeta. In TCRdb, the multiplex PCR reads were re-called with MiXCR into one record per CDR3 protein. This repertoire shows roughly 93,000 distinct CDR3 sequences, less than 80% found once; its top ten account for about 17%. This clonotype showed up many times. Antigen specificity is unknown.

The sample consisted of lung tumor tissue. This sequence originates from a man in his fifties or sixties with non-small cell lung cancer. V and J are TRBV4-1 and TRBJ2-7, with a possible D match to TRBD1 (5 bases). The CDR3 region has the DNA TGCGCCAGCAGCCAAGAGGTGGGGCTCAGCTGGTCCTACGAGCAGTACTTC. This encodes CASSQEVGLSWSYEQYF.